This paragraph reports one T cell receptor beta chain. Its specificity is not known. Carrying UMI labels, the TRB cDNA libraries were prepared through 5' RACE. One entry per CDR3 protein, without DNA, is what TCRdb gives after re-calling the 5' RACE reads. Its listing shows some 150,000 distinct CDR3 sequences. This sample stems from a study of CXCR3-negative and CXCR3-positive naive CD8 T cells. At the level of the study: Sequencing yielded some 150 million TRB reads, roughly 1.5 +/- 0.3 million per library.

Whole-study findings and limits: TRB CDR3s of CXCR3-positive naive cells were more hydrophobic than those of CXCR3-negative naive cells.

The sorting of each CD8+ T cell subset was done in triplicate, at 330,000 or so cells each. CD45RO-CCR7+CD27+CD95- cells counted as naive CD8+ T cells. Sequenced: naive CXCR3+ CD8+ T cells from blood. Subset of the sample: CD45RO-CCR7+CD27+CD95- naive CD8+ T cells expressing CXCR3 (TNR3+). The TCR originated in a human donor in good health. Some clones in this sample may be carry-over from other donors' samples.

The CDR3 here is CASSLIQNTGELFF. The chain uses TRBV5-5 and TRBJ2-2. Germline loops: CDR1 SGHKS, CDR2 YYEKEE (reference sequence). The CDR3 extends over 14 amino acids.